This TCR beta chain was found in a study of shared clonotypes between healthy human individuals. The CDR3 extends over 13 amino acids. V dropped 4 bases and J dropped 5 bases, with 9 bases sitting between them. Germline V CDR1 and CDR2: MNHEY, SVGAGI. As regards this clone: What it recognizes is unknown.

Profiling relied on immunoSEQ multiplex PCR, and the TCRdb table lists in-frame clones only, not all of them. The sample comprises millions of clones, 95% of which are singletons, and roughly 0.13% rests with the top ten. Points from the study as a whole: As a rule, naive subsets had a larger estimated richness than memory subsets.

Donors had no recently reported acute infections or vaccinations and were HIV-negative. CD4+ cells yielded CD45RA+ naive and CD45RA-negative memory subsets. This TCR was sampled from a man aged 18 to 29 in good health. The V gene is TRBV6-5, the J gene TRBJ2-1; D is ambiguous. Material for sequencing was naive CD4+ T cells sorted from blood. Subset described: CD45RA+ positively selected. The CDR3 bases are TGTGCCAGCAGTTCCCGGGTCCACAATGAGCAGTTCTTC. It codes for CASSSRVHNEQFF.